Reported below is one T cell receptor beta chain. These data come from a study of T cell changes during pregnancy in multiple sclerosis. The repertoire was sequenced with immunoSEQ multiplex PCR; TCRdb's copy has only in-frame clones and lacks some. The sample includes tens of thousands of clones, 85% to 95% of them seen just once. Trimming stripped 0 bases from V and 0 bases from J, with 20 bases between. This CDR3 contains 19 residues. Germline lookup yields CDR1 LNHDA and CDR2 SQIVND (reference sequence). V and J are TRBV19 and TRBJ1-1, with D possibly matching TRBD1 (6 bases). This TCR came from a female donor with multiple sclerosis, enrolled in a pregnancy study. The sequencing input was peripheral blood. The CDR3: CASSIDLSRGRLVNTEAFF. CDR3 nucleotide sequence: TGTGCCAGTAGTATAGATCTCTCCCGGGGGCGTTTAGTGAACACTGAAGCTTTCTTT.